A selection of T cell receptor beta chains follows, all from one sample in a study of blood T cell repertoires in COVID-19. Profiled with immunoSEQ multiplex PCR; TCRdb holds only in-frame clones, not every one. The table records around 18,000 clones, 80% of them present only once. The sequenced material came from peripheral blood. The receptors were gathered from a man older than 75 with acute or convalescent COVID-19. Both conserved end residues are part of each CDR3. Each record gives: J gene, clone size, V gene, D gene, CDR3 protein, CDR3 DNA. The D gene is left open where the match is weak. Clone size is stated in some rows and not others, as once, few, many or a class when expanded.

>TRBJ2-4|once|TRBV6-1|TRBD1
CASSAGTADLAKNIQYF
TGTGCCAGCAGTGCCGGGACAGCAGATCTAGCCAAAAACATTCAGTACTTC
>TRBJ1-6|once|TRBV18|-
CASSPEGAYNSPLHF
TGTGCCAGCTCACCGGAAGGGGCCTATAATTCACCCCTCCACTTT
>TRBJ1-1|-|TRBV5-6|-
CASSPDRLNTEAFF
TGTGCCAGCAGCCCTGACAGATTGAACACTGAAGCTTTCTTT
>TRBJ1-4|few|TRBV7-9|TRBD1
CASSLSTGGSEKLFF
TGTGCCAGCAGCTTATCTACAGGGGGCTCTGAAAAACTGTTTTTT
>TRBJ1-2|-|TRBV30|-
CAWSVPEPYGYTF
TGTGCCTGGAGTGTCCCGGAGCCCTATGGCTACACCTTC
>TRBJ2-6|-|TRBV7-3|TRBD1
CASSPRTGVLSGANVLTF
TGTGCCAGCAGCCCCCGGACAGGGGTCCTCTCTGGGGCCAACGTCCTGACTTTC
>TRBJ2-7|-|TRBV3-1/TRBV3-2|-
CASSHGTGGVAEQYF
TGTGCCAGCAGCCATGGAACAGGTGGGGTGGCCGAGCAGTACTTC
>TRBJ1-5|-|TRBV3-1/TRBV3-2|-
CASSLSCQPQHF
TGTGCCAGCAGCCTCTCCTGTCAGCCCCAGCATTTT
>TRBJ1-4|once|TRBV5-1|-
CASSQGLNEKLFF
TGCGCCAGCAGCCAGGGGCTTAATGAAAAACTGTTTTTT
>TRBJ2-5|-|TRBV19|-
CASSISPLGQGREETQYF
TGTGCCAGTAGTATCAGCCCTCTCGGGCAGGGTAGAGAAGAGACCCAGTACTTC
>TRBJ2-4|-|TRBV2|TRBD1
CARGQGKSPSIQYF
TGTGCCAGGGGACAGGGCAAGTCGCCAAGCATTCAGTACTTC
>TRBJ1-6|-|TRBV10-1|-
CANENYRVSYNSPLHF
TGCGCCAACGAAAATTACAGGGTGTCCTATAATTCACCCCTCCACTTT
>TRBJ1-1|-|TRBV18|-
CASSPGLDTEAFF
TGTGCCAGCTCACCAGGGCTTGATACTGAAGCTTTCTTT
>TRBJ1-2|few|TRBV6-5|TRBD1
CASSLPGTGVGYTF
TGTGCCAGCAGTTTACCCGGGACAGGGGTCGGCTACACCTTC
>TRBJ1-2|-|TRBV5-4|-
CASSLGRRSNYGYTF
TGTGCCAGCAGCTTGGGCAGGAGGTCTAACTATGGCTACACCTTC
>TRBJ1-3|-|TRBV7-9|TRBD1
CASSQGGSSGNTIYF
TGTGCCAGCAGCCAGGGGGGATCTTCGGGGAACACCATATATTTT
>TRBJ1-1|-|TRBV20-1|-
CSAPLRTEAFF
TGCAGTGCCCCGCTTCGGACTGAAGCTTTCTTT
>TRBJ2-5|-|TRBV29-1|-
CSDASDNQETQYF
TGCAGCGACGCGTCGGACAACCAAGAGACCCAGTACTTC
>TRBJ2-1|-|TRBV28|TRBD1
CASSPGQDNEQFF
TGTGCCAGCAGTCCGGGACAGGACAATGAGCAGTTCTTC
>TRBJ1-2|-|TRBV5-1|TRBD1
CASSSTGDNYGYTF
TGCGCCAGCAGCTCGACAGGGGATAACTATGGCTACACCTTC
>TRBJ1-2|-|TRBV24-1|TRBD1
CATSAQDRAHGYTF
TGTGCCACCAGTGCCCAGGACAGGGCTCATGGCTACACCTTC
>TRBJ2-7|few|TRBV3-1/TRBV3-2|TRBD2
CASSQGVRWSSGGLSYEQYF
TGTGCCAGCAGCCAAGGTGTCCGGTGGTCTAGCGGGGGCCTCTCCTACGAGCAGTACTTC
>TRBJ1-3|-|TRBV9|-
CASSVTLDSSGNTIYF
TGTGCCAGCAGCGTAACTCTTGACAGCTCTGGAAACACCATATATTTT
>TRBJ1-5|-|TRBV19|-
CASKYREINQPQHF
TGTGCCAGTAAATACAGGGAGATCAATCAGCCCCAGCATTTT
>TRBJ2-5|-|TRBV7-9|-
CASSPLGWGEETQYF
TGTGCCAGCAGCCCCCTTGGGTGGGGGGAAGAGACCCAGTACTTC
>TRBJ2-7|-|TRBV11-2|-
CASSLGLRYEQYF
TGTGCCAGCAGCTTAGGTCTCAGATACGAGCAGTACTTC
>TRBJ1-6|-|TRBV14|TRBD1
CASSLGQRNSPLHF
TGTGCCAGCAGCCTGGGACAGCGTAATTCACCCCTCCACTTT
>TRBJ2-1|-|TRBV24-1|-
CATSDWRGGTNEQFF
TGTGCCACCAGTGATTGGAGGGGGGGCACCAATGAGCAGTTCTTC
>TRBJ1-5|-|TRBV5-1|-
CASSFEGNQPQHF
TGCGCCAGCAGCTTCGAGGGAAATCAGCCCCAGCATTTT
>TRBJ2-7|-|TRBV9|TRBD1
CASSAGTGQRYEQYF
TGTGCCAGCAGCGCGGGAACGGGACAGCGCTACGAGCAGTACTTC
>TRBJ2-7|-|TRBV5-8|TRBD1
CASSLANRGRGEQYF
TGTGCCAGCAGCTTGGCTAACAGGGGGCGCGGAGAGCAGTACTTC
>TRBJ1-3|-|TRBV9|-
CASSVTTGSGNTIYF
TGTGCCAGCAGCGTAACTACCGGCTCTGGAAACACCATATATTTT
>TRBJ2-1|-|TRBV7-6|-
CASSSNRINEQFF
TGTGCCAGCAGCTCTAACAGAATCAATGAGCAGTTCTTC
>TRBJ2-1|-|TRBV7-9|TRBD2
CASKIGTSGGRSSYNEQFF
TGTGCCAGCAAGATCGGGACTAGCGGGGGGAGGAGCTCCTACAATGAGCAGTTCTTC
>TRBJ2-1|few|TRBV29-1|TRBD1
CSVGRGSSYNEQFF
TGCAGCGTTGGCAGGGGGAGCTCCTACAATGAGCAGTTCTTC
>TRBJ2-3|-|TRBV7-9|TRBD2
CASSSAGLAVTDTQYF
TGTGCCAGCAGTTCAGCGGGACTAGCGGTCACAGATACGCAGTATTTT
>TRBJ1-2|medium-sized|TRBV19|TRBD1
CASRQGPFYGYTF
TGTGCCAGTAGACAGGGGCCCTTCTATGGCTACACCTTC
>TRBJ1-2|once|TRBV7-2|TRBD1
CASSHPPRDRASNTF
TGTGCCAGCAGCCACCCGCCCCGGGACAGGGCCTCGAACACCTTC
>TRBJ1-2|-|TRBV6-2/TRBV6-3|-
CASSYRTVANYGYTF
TGTGCCAGCAGTTACCGGACAGTAGCTAACTATGGCTACACCTTC
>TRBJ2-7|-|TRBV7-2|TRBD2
CASSQTSGISYEQYF
TGTGCCAGCAGCCAGACTAGCGGGATCTCCTACGAGCAGTACTTC
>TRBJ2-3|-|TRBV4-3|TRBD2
CASSQEGGNRADTQYF
TGCGCCAGCAGCCAAGAGGGGGGGAATAGGGCAGATACGCAGTATTTT
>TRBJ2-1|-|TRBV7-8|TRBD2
CASSRGLAHNEQFF
TGTGCCAGCAGCCGAGGACTAGCGCACAATGAGCAGTTCTTC
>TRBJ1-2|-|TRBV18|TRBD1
CASDRGTGALSDGYTF
TGTGCCAGCGACCGGGGGACAGGGGCCCTCTCTGATGGCTACACCTTC
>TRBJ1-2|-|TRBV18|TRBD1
CASSRRTGKDYGYTF
TGTGCCAGCTCTAGGCGGACAGGGAAAGACTATGGCTACACCTTC
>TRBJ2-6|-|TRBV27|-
CASSLSILGAETSSGANVLTF
TGTGCCAGCAGTTTATCGATTTTAGGAGCGGAGACATCCTCTGGGGCCAACGTCCTGACTTTC
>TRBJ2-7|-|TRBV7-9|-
CASSLMPDSSYEQYF
TGTGCCAGCAGCTTAATGCCTGACAGCTCCTACGAGCAGTACTTC
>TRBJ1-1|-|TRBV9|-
CASSVVEGGDTEAFF
TGTGCCAGCAGCGTAGTGGAAGGAGGGGACACTGAAGCTTTCTTT
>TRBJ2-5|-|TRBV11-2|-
CASSLGAGAKETQYF
TGTGCCAGCAGCTTGGGGGCCGGGGCAAAAGAGACCCAGTACTTC
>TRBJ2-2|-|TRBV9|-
CASSTQMTGELFF
TGTGCCAGCAGCACACAGATGACCGGGGAGCTGTTTTTT
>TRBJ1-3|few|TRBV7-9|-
CASSWTEGNTIYF
TGTGCCAGCAGTTGGACAGAGGGAAACACCATATATTTT
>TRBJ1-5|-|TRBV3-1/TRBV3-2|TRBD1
CASSQWGGTGRDQPQHF
TGTGCCAGCAGCCAATGGGGCGGGACAGGGAGGGATCAGCCCCAGCATTTT
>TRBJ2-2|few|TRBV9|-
CASSVRPDGELFF
TGTGCCAGCAGCGTGAGGCCCGACGGGGAGCTGTTTTTT
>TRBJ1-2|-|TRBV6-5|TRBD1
CASSYSRDSYGYTF
TGTGCCAGCAGTTACTCCCGGGACAGCTATGGCTACACCTTC
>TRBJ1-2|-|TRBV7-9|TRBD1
CASSLVEPGGYDYGYTF
TGTGCCAGCAGCTTAGTTGAACCAGGGGGCTACGACTATGGCTACACCTTC
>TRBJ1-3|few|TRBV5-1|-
CASSGGGPVETIYF
TGCGCCAGCAGCGGCGGGGGACCCGTCGAAACCATATATTTT
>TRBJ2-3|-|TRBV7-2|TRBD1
CASSLARGRTDTQYF
TGTGCCAGCAGCTTAGCTAGGGGGCGCACAGATACGCAGTATTTT
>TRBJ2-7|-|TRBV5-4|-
CASSSKAGVDEQYF
TGTGCCAGCAGCTCGAAGGCAGGGGTAGACGAGCAGTACTTC
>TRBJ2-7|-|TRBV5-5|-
CASLRTGAYEQYF
TGTGCCAGCTTGCGGACGGGAGCCTACGAGCAGTACTTC
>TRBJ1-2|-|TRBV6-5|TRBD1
CASRPTQGEGYTF
TGTGCCAGCAGGCCGACCCAGGGGGAAGGCTACACCTTC
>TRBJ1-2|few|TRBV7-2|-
CASSLSRDNYGYTF
TGTGCCAGCAGCTTATCCAGGGATAACTATGGCTACACCTTC